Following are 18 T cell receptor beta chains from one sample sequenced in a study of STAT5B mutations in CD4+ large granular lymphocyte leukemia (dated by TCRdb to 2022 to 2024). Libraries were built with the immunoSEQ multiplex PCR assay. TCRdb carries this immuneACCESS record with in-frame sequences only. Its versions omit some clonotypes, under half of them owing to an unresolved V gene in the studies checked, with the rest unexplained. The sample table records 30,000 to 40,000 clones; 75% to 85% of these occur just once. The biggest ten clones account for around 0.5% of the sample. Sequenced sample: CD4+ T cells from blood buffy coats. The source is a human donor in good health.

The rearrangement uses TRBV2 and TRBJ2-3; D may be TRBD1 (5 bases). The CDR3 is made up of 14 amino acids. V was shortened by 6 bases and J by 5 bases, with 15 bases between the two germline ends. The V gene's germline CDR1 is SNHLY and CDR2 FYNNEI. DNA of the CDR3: TGTGCCAGCAGGCCAGGGATGGGGTTAGATACGCAGTATTTT. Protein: CASRPGMGLDTQYF. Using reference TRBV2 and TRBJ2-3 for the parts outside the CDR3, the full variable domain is EPEVTQTPSHQVTQMGQEVILRCVPISNHLYFYWYRQILGQKVEFLVSFYNNEISEKSEIFDDQFSVERPDGSNFTLKIRSTKLEDSAMYFCASRPGMGLDTQYFGPGTRLTVL.

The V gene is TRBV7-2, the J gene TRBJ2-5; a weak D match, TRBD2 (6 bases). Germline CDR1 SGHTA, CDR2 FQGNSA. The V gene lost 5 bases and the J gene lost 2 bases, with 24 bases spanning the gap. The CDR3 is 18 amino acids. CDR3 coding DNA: TGTGCCAGCAGCCTACAGAGTCTAGCGACCAAACAGCAAGAGACCCAGTACTTC. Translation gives CASSLQSLATKQQETQYF.

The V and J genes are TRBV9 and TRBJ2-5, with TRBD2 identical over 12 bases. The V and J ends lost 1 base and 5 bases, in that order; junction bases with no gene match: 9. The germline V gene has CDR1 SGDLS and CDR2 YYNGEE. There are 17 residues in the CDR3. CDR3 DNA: TGTGCCAGCAGCGTATCGGCTAGCGGGGGGGCGGGCGAGACCCAGTACTTC. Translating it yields CASSVSASGGAGETQYF.

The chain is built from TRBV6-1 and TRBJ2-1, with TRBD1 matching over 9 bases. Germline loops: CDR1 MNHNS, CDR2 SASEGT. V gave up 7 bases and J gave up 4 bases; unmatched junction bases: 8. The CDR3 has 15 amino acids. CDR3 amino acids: CASNIQGATYNEQFF. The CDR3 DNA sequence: TGTGCCAGCAATATACAGGGGGCCACGTACAATGAGCAGTTCTTC.

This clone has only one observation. The CDR3 DNA is TGTGCCAGCAGCTTGGGAGCCGGGGGGGCCTACAATGAGCAGTTCTTC. It yields the protein CASSLGAGGAYNEQFF. J is TRBJ2-1 and V is TRBV5-4, with TRBD2 matching 8 bases. Germline CDR1 is SGHNT and CDR2 is YYREEE (reference sequence). CDR3 length: 16 residues. V was clipped by 0 bases and J by 2 bases; unmatched bases: 4. Full variable domain (outside the CDR3, taken from reference TRBV5-4 and TRBJ2-1): ETGVTQSPTHLIKTRGQQVTLRCSSQSGHNTVSWYQQALGQGPQFIFQYYREEENGRGNFPPRFSGLQFPNYSSELNVNALELDDSALYLCASSLGAGGAYNEQFFGPGTRLTVL.

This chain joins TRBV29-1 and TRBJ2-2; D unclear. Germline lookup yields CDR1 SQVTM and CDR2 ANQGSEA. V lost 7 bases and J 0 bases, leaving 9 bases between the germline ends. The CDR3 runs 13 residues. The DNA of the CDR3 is TGCAGCGCTTACCCAGCGAACACCGGGGAGCTGTTTTTT. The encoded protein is CSAYPANTGELFF.

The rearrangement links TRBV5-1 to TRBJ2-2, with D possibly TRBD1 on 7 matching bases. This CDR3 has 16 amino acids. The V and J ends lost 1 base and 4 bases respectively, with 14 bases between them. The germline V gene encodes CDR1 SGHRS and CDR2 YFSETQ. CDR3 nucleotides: TGCGCCAGCAGCTTGTTGGGTCAGGGGGGCACCGGGGAGCTGTTTTTT. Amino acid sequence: CASSLLGQGGTGELFF.

The DNA of the CDR3 is TGTGCCAGCAGCGTCGGACCGGATAACACTGAAGCTTTCTTT. Translating gives CASSVGPDNTEAFF. This chain joins TRBV9 and TRBJ1-1; D not resolved. V was clipped by 2 bases and J by 2 bases, with 10 bases between them. The CDR3 runs to 14 residues. Germline V gives CDR1 SGDLS, CDR2 YYNGEE.

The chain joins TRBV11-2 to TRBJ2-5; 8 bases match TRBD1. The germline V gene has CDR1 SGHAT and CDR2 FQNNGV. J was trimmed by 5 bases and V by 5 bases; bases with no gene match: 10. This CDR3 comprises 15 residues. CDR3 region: CASSPGQGTFETQYF. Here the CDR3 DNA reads TGTGCCAGCAGCCCAGGACAGGGAACTTTCGAGACCCAGTACTTC.

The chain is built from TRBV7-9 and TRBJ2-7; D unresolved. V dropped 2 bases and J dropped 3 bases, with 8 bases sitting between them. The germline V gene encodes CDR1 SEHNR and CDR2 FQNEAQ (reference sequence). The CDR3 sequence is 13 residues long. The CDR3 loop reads CASSLQTSYEQYF. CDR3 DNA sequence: TGTGCCAGCAGCTTACAGACCAGCTACGAGCAGTACTTC.

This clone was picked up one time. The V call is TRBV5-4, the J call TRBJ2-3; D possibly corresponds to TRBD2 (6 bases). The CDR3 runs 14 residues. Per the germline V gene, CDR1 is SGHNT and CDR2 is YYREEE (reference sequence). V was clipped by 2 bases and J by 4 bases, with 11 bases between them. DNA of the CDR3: TGTGCCAGCAGCTTTTCCGGGGGTTCAGATACGCAGTATTTT. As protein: CASSFSGGSDTQYF.

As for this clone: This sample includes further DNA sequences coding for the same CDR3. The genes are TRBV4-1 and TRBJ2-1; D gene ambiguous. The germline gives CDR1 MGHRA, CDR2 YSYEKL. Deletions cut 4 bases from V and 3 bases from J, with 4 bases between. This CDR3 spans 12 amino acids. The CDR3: CASSRDYNEQFF. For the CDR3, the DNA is TGCGCCAGCAGCCGGGACTACAATGAGCAGTTCTTC.

CDR3 in DNA: TGTGCCAGTAGTATAGATTTTGCCTACGAGCAGTACTTC. Its protein product is CASSIDFAYEQYF. J is TRBJ2-7 and V is TRBV19; D not resolved. The germline CDR1 and CDR2 sequences are LNHDA and SQIVND (reference sequence). The V and J ends lost 0 bases and 2 bases respectively, with 5 bases between them. The CDR3 contains 13 residues.

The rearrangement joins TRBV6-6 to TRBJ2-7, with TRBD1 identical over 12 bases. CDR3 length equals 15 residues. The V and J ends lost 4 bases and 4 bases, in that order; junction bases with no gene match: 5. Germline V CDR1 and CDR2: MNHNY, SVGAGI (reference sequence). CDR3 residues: CASSSGTGGRYEQYF. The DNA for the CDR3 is TGTGCCAGCAGTTCCGGGACAGGGGGCCGGTACGAGCAGTACTTC.

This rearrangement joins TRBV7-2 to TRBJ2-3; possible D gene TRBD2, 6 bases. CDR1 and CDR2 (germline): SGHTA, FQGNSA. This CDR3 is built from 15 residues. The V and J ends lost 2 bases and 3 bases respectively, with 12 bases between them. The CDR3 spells CASSLKRVGTDTQYF. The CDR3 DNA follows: TGTGCCAGCAGCTTAAAGCGGGTAGGAACAGATACGCAGTATTTT.

The DNA of the CDR3 is TGTGCCACCTCCACGATGGGTAATGTGGAGCTGTTTTTT. Residues: CATSTMGNVELFF. The genes are TRBV19 and TRBJ2-2; D unclear. V dropped 10 bases and J dropped 10 bases, with 19 bases sitting between them. Germline CDR1 LNHDA, CDR2 SQIVND (reference sequence). This CDR3 spans 13 amino acids.

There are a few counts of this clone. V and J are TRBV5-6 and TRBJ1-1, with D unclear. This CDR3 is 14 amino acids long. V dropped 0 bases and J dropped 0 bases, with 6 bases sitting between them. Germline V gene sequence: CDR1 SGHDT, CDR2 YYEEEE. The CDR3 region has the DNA TGTGCCAGCAGCTTGGGGTCCCTGAACACTGAAGCTTTCTTT. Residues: CASSLGSLNTEAFF.

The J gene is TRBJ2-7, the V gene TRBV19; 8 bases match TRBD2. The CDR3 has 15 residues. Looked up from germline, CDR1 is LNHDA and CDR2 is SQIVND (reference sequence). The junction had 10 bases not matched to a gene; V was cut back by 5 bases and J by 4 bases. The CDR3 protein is CASSVLKRGIYEQYF. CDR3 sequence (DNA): TGTGCCAGTAGTGTGCTTAAGCGGGGGATTTACGAGCAGTACTTC.